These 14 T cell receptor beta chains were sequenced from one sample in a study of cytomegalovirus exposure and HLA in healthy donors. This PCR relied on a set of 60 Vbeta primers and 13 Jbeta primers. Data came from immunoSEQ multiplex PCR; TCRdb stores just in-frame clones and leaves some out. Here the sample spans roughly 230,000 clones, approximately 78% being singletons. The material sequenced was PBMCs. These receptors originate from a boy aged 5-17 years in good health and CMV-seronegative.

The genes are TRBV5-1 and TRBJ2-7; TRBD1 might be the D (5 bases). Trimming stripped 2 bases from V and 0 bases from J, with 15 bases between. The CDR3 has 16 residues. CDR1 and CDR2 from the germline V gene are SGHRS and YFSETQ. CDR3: CASSFQYDSNSYEQYF. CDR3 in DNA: TGCGCCAGCAGCTTCCAATATGACAGCAACTCCTACGAGCAGTACTTC.

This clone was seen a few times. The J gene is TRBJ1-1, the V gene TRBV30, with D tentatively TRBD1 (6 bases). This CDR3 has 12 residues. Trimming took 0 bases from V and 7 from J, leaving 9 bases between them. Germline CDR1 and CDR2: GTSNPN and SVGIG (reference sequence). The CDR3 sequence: CAWSVQGGEAFF. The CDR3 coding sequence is TGTGCCTGGAGTGTACAAGGGGGTGAAGCTTTCTTT.

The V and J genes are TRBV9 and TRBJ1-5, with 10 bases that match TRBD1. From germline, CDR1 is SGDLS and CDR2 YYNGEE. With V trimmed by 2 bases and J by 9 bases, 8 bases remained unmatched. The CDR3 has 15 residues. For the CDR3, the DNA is TGTGCCAGCAGCGTCGTCGGACAGGGGGGGATGCCCCAGCATTTT. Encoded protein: CASSVVGQGGMPQHF. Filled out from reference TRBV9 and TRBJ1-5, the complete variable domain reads DSGVTQTPKHLITATGQRVTLRCSPRSGDLSVYWYQQSLDQGLQFLIQYYNGEERAKGNILERFSAQQFPDLHSELNLSSLELGDSALYFCASSVVGQGGMPQHFGDGTRLSIL.

CDR3 region: CASSHDRGGAFF. The CDR3 nucleotides read TGTGCCAGCAGTCATGACAGGGGAGGAGCTTTCTTT. V and J are TRBV28 and TRBJ1-1; 8 bases align to TRBD1. The CDR3 consists of 12 residues. Germline trimming cut 5 bases from V and 10 bases from J; bases unmatched to any gene: 6. Germline-derived CDR1 and CDR2 are MDHEN and SYDVKM.

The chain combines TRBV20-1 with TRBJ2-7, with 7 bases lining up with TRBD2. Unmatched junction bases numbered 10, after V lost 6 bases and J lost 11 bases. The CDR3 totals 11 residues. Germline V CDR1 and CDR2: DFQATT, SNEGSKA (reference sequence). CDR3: CSAPSGEKEYF. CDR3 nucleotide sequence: TGCAGTGCCCCCAGCGGGGAAAAAGAGTACTTC.

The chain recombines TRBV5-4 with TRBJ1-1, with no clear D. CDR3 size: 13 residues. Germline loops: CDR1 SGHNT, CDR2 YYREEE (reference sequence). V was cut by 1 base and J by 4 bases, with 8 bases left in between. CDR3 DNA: TGTGCCAGCAGCTTGAGGGCGGGCACTGAAGCTTTCTTT. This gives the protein CASSLRAGTEAFF.

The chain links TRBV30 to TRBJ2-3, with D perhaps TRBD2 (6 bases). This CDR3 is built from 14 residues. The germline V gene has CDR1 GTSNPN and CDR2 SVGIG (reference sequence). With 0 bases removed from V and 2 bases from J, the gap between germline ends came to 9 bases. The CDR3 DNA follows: TGTGCCTGGAGTGTGGGACTTTCCACAGATACGCAGTATTTT. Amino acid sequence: CAWSVGLSTDTQYF.

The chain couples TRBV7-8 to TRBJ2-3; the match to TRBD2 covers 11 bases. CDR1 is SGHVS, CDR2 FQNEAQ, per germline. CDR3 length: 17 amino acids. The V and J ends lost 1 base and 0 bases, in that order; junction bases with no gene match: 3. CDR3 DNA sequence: TGTGCCAGCAGCTTAGTCGGACTAGCGGGTAGCACAGATACGCAGTATTTT. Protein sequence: CASSLVGLAGSTDTQYF.

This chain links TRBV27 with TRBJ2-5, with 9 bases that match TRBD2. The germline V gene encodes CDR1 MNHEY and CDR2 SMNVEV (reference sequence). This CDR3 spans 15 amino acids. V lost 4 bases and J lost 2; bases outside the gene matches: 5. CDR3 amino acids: CASSWKREEQETQYF. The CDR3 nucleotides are TGTGCCAGCAGTTGGAAGCGGGAGGAACAAGAGACCCAGTACTTC.

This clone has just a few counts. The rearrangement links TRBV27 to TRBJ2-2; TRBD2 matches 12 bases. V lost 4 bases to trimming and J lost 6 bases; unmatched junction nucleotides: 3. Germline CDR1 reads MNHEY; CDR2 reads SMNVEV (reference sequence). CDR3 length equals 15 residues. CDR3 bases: TGTGCCAGCAGTTGGGCTAGCGGGGGGGCCGGGGAGCTGTTTTTT. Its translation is CASSWASGGAGELFF.

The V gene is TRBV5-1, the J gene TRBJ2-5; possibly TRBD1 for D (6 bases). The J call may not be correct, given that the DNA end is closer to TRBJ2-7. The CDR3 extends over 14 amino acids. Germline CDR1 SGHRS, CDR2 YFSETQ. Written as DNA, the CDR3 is TGCGCCAGCAGCCGACAGGTCAGCTCCTACGAGCAGTACTTC. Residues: CASSRQVSSYEQYF.

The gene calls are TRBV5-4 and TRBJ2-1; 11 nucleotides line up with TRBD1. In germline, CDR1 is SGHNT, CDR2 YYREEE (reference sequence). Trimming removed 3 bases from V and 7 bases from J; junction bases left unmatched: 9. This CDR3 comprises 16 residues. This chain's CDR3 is CASSSLDRGRHNEQFF. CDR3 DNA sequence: TGTGCCAGCAGCTCATTGGACAGGGGGCGCCATAATGAGCAGTTCTTC.

Here the CDR3 reads CASSSSRLRGNSLAQYF. CDR3 DNA: TGCGCCAGCAGCTCCAGCCGACTAAGGGGGAATAGTTTGGCCCAGTACTTC. V is TRBV5-1 and J is TRBJ2-5; D might be TRBD1 (6 bases). The CDR3 is 17 residues long. From germline, CDR1 is SGHRS and CDR2 YFSETQ. Trimming shortened V by 3 bases and J by 9 bases, and 27 bases separated the two germline ends.

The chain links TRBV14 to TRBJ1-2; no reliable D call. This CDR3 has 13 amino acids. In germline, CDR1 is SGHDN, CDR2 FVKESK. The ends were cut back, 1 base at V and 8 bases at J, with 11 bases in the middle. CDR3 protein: CASSQVRKDGYTF. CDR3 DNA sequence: TGTGCCAGCAGCCAAGTGCGGAAAGACGGCTACACCTTC.